These 22 T cell receptor beta chains were sequenced from one sample in a study of OX40 agonist ivuxolimab in advanced cancers. Method: immunoSEQ multiplex PCR; TCRdb's copy keeps in-frame clones and lacks some. The table lists about 42,000 clones, 65% to 85% of them singletons. This sample comprised CD4+ or CD8+ T cells sorted from blood, obtained in a trial of the OX40 agonist ivuxolimab. The source is an adult with an advanced solid tumor such as melanoma, head and neck, liver or kidney cancer.

V is TRBV7-6 and J is TRBJ2-7; perhaps TRBD1 as D (6 bases). This CDR3 contains 14 residues. From germline, CDR1 is SGHVS and CDR2 FNYEAQ. Trimming took off 5 bases at V and 1 base at J, with 12 bases between the two ends. The CDR3 sequence: CASSPGAVSYEQYF. For the CDR3, the DNA is TGTGCCAGCAGCCCAGGGGCAGTTTCCTACGAGCAGTACTTC.

The rearrangement joins TRBV19 to TRBJ2-5; TRBD1 matches 8 bases. Trimming at V came to 3 bases and at J to 6 bases, leaving 9 bases not matched to a gene. Germline V gene lookup returns CDR1 LNHDA and CDR2 SQIVND (reference sequence). The CDR3 spans 15 residues. CDR3 sequence (DNA): TGTGCCAGTAGTATCGGCAGGGGGCGAACGAAGACCCAGTACTTC. Amino acids: CASSIGRGRTKTQYF.

This clone was seen only once. The chain joins TRBV7-8 to TRBJ1-1; D remains ambiguous. The germline V gene has CDR1 SGHVS and CDR2 FQNEAQ. This CDR3 has 14 amino acids. V lost 5 bases to trimming and J lost 1 base, with 11 bases between them. The CDR3 bases are TGTGCCAGCAGCCAATGGGAGCAGAACACTGAAGCTTTCTTT. It yields the protein CASSQWEQNTEAFF.

The DNA for the CDR3 is TGTGCCAGCAGCTCAAGGACAGGGGACACCGGGGAGCTGTTTTTT. Translated, it gives CASSSRTGDTGELFF. The V gene is TRBV7-7, the J gene TRBJ2-2; the match to TRBD1 covers 9 bases. V trimming: 4 bases; J trimming: 3 bases; junction bases outside the gene matches: 3. Germline-derived CDR1 and CDR2 are SSHAT and FNYEAQ (reference sequence). The CDR3 spans 15 residues.

CDR3 in DNA: TGTGCCAGCAGACCGGGACAGGGCCTCTACGAGCAGTACTTC. Its protein product is CASRPGQGLYEQYF. This sequence joins TRBV2 and TRBJ2-5; TRBD1 matches at 9 bases. The J call may not be correct, given that the DNA end is closer to TRBJ2-7. CDR3 length equals 14 residues. CDR1 and CDR2 from the germline V gene are SNHLY and FYNNEI.

The chain links TRBV10-1 to TRBJ1-3; D unclear. From germline, CDR1 is WNHNN and CDR2 SYGVQD (reference sequence). V dropped 2 bases and J dropped 1 base, with 24 bases sitting between them. The CDR3 loop spans 20 amino acids. CDR3 DNA sequence: TGCGCCAGCAGTGAGCCTTCAAGTAAGGTCCAGGTCACGTCTGGAAACACCATATATTTT. Residues: CASSEPSSKVQVTSGNTIYF.

CDR3 region: CASSLGTAADEQYF. CDR3 DNA sequence: TGTGCCAGCAGCTTGGGGACCGCCGCCGACGAGCAGTACTTC. This chain links TRBV7-9 with TRBJ2-7; D possibly uses TRBD1 or TRBD2 (5 bases each). V was pared by 3 bases and J by 5 bases, with 14 bases between. CDR3 length: 14 residues. The germline CDR1 and CDR2 sequences are SEHNR and FQNEAQ (reference sequence).

V usage is TRBV9 and J usage is TRBJ2-1, with 11 bases matching TRBD1. V lost 0 bases and J lost 7; bases outside the gene matches: 9. Germline V gene sequence: CDR1 SGDLS, CDR2 YYNGEE. The length of the CDR3 is 17 residues. CDR3 in amino acids: CASSVASSGTGGNEQFF. CDR3 in DNA: TGTGCCAGCAGCGTAGCTTCCTCCGGGACAGGGGGAAATGAGCAGTTCTTC.

The V gene is TRBV7-8, the J gene TRBJ2-7, with 12 positions matching TRBD1. The germline V gene has CDR1 SGHVS and CDR2 FQNEAQ. Losses at the gene ends were 1 base for V and 4 bases for J; bases not matched to a gene: 2. CDR3 length equals 15 residues. The CDR3 DNA follows: TGTGCCAGCAGCTTAGAGGGACAGGGGGCATACGAGCAGTACTTC. The encoded protein is CASSLEGQGAYEQYF.

This rearrangement joins TRBV29-1 to TRBJ2-2; possibly TRBD2 for D (5 bases). Germline V gives CDR1 SQVTM, CDR2 ANQGSEA. V lost 1 base and J lost 4, with 13 bases in between. This CDR3 comprises 15 residues. The CDR3 bases are TGCAGCGTTGAAGTTAAGTGGGAGTCCACCGGGGAGCTGTTTTTT. Its protein is CSVEVKWESTGELFF.

This sequence joins TRBV9 and TRBJ2-1; no definite D call. Per germline, CDR1 SGDLS and CDR2 YYNGEE. The V and J ends lost 0 bases and 5 bases respectively, with 3 bases between them. The CDR3 contains 12 residues. The CDR3 nucleotides are TGTGCCAGCAGCGTAGGCGACAATGAGCAGTTCTTC. This encodes CASSVGDNEQFF.

The chain is built from TRBV18 and TRBJ1-2; possible D gene TRBD1, 6 bases. Trimming stripped 3 bases from V and 4 bases from J, with 12 bases between. Germline V gene data show CDR1 as KGHSH and CDR2 as LQKENI. CDR3 length: 14 amino acids. The CDR3 DNA sequence: TGTGCCAGCTCACCGGGACAAGACCTCTATGGCTACACCTTC. It specifies CASSPGQDLYGYTF.

The V and J genes are TRBV2 and TRBJ2-1, with 11 positions matching TRBD2. CDR1 SNHLY and CDR2 FYNNEI come from the germline V gene. This CDR3 comprises 18 residues. The trim removed 3 bases at V and 8 bases at J, leaving 15 bases unmatched. The DNA for the CDR3 is TGTGCCAGCAGTGAGAGGTCTAGCGGGAGGCCCGTGATGGATGAGCAGTTCTTC. Encoded protein: CASSERSSGRPVMDEQFF.

The V and J genes are TRBV5-6 and TRBJ2-7, with 8 bases identical to TRBD1. Germline assignment: CDR1 SGHDT and CDR2 YYEEEE. The CDR3 totals 13 residues. V gave up 4 bases and J gave up 7 bases; unmatched junction bases: 7. In nucleotides, the CDR3 is TGTGCCAGCAGCCGGACAGGGTTGGGAGAGCAGTACTTC. Its translation is CASSRTGLGEQYF. Drawing the rest from reference TRBV5-6 and TRBJ2-7, the complete variable domain is DAGVTQSPTHLIKTRGQQVTLRCSPKSGHDTVSWYQQALGQGPQFIFQYYEEEERQRGNFPDRFSGHQFPNYSSELNVNALLLGDSALYLCASSRTGLGEQYFGPGTRLTVT.

The rearrangement joins TRBV7-2 to TRBJ2-5; D is ambiguous. The V and J ends lost 3 bases and 4 bases respectively, with 9 bases between them. The germline CDR1 and CDR2 sequences are SGHTA and FQGNSA. This CDR3 spans 13 amino acids. Here the CDR3 reads CASSFYGLETQYF. The CDR3 DNA sequence: TGTGCCAGCAGCTTTTACGGGCTAGAGACCCAGTACTTC. Supplemented by reference TRBV7-2 and TRBJ2-5, the full variable domain reads GAGVSQSPSNKVTEKGKDVELRCDPISGHTALYWYRQSLGQGLEFLIYFQGNSAPDKSGLPSDRFSAERTGGSVSTLTIQRTQQEDSAVYLCASSFYGLETQYFGPGTRLLVL.

The chain combines TRBV6-1 with TRBJ1-5; D possibly corresponds to TRBD1 (5 bases). Trimming pared 1 base from V and 1 base from J, leaving 8 bases between. The CDR3 totals 15 residues. Per the germline V gene, CDR1 is MNHNS and CDR2 is SASEGT. The CDR3 DNA follows: TGTGCCAGCAGTGAAGGGCGACAGAGCAATCAGCCCCAGCATTTT. Its protein is CASSEGRQSNQPQHF.

This chain connects TRBV18 to TRBJ2-3; D ambiguous. This CDR3 region has 17 residues. Per germline, CDR1 KGHSH and CDR2 LQKENI. The V end was cut by 3 bases, the J end by 2 bases, with 18 bases between. The CDR3 coding sequence is TGTGCCAGCTCACCCGCCATTTCGCAGAAGGACACAGATACGCAGTATTTT. Its protein is CASSPAISQKDTDTQYF.

This chain's CDR3 is CASRFTGATEAFF. CDR3 sequence (DNA): TGTGCCAGCAGATTTACAGGGGCCACTGAAGCTTTCTTT. The chain links TRBV25-1 to TRBJ1-1, with 7 nucleotides matching TRBD1. The J segment lost 4 bases and the V segment lost 6 bases, leaving 5 bases of the junction unmatched. Per the germline V gene, CDR1 is MGHDK and CDR2 is SYGVNS. The CDR3 spans 13 residues.

The chain is built from TRBV6-1 and TRBJ2-5, with D unresolved. CDR1 MNHNS and CDR2 SASEGT come from the germline V gene. The CDR3 extends over 14 amino acids. Between the trimmed V and J ends, which lost 7 bases and 5 bases, there was a span of 17 bases. In DNA, the CDR3 is TGTGCCAGCACGCTGACGGACCCCAAGGAGACCCAGTACTTC. Residues: CASTLTDPKETQYF.

This clone was found a few times. CDR3 residues: CASSLEGDIYSYEQYF. For the CDR3, the DNA is TGCGCCAGCAGCTTGGAGGGGGATATATACTCCTACGAGCAGTACTTC. The gene calls are TRBV5-1 and TRBJ2-7, with a tentative D call TRBD1 (6 bases). V dropped 0 bases and J dropped 0 bases, with 13 bases sitting between them. The CDR3 contains 16 residues. Looked up from germline, CDR1 is SGHRS and CDR2 is YFSETQ.

This chain links TRBV18 with TRBJ1-5, with 7 bases lining up with TRBD1. Germline V gene sequence: CDR1 KGHSH, CDR2 LQKENI. This CDR3 spans 19 amino acids. V lost 0 bases and J lost 2; bases outside the gene matches: 13. CDR3 nucleotides: TGTGCCAGCTCACCACCGGTTGGGGCAGGGGGTTCTCGCAATCAGCCCCAGCATTTT. It encodes CASSPPVGAGGSRNQPQHF.

The chain uses TRBV5-4 and TRBJ2-2, with 15 bases aligning to TRBD2. Per germline, CDR1 SGHNT and CDR2 YYREEE (reference sequence). This CDR3 has 18 amino acids. V trimming: 4 bases; J trimming: 2 bases; junction bases outside the gene matches: 6. The CDR3 DNA reads TGTGCCAGCAGCACAGGACTAGCGGGAGGGACCAACACCGGGGAGCTGTTTTTT. Translated: CASSTGLAGGTNTGELFF.